The 2 T cell receptor beta chains below were found in one sample sequenced in a study of T-cell memory formation after mild COVID-19 (dated by TCRdb to the early 2020s). Libraries were made using 5' RACE. TCRdb names Illumina NovaSeq 6000 as the instrument used. TCRdb reran the public reads through fastp at Q25 and MiXCR, keeping productive beta chains. CDR3 protein sequences are deduplicated, and each keeps its most common genes and DNA. The sample table shows about 210,000 distinct CDR3 sequences, and more than 9% are seen once. Jointly, the top ten make up under 3.5% of the sample. The sample comprised PBMCs or a T cell subset sorted from them (not recorded which). These TCRs come from a man aged 18 to 35 who had mild COVID-19 (a few samples of this study predate the infection). The sample titles of this study are shuffled in the database, so cell type and time point are left out; the donor was told from shared clones.

This chain connects TRBV30 to TRBJ1-2, with 10 bases matching TRBD1. The germline V gene encodes CDR1 GTSNPN and CDR2 SVGIG (reference sequence). This CDR3 contains 14 residues. The ends lost 5 bases at V and 5 bases at J; junction bases unmatched: 8. CDR3 sequence (DNA): TGTGCCTGGGGCCGGGACAGGGGAGGTTATGGCTACACCTTC. It yields the protein CAWGRDRGGYGYTF. Using reference TRBV30 and TRBJ1-2 for the parts outside the CDR3, the full variable domain is SQTIHQWPATLVQPVGSPLSLECTVEGTSNPNLYWYRQAAGRGLQLLFYSVGIGQISSEVPQNLSASRPQDRQFILSSKKLLLSDSGFYLCAWGRDRGGYGYTFGSGTRLTVV.

J is TRBJ2-1 and V is TRBV7-3; weak D call: TRBD1 (5 bases). Germline CDR1 reads SGHTA; CDR2 reads FQGTGA. CDR3 length: 16 amino acids. V shed 5 bases and J shed 4 bases, with 18 bases lying between them. DNA for the CDR3: TGTGCCAGCAGCCCAACAGGTGGGGCTCGGTACAATGAGCAGTTCTTC. This codes for CASSPTGGARYNEQFF. The entire variable domain, with the rest obtained from reference TRBV7-3 and TRBJ2-1, is as follows: GAGVSQTPSNKVTEKGKYVELRCDPISGHTALYWYRQSLGQGPEFLIYFQGTGAADDSGLPNDRFFAVRPEGSVSTLKIQRTERGDSAVYLCASSPTGGARYNEQFFGPGTRLTVL.